Below are 27 T cell receptor beta chains sequenced from a single sample in a study of cytomegalovirus exposure and HLA in healthy donors (dated by TCRdb to the late 2010s). Library prep was done by the immunoSEQ multiplex PCR assay. The multiplex PCR relied on a mix of 60 forward primers for TCR Vbeta segments and 13 reverse primers for TCR Jbeta segments. TCRdb's version of the immuneACCESS table is confined to in-frame rearrangements and falls short of the full clone set. An unresolved V gene accounts for under half of the shortfall where checked; the remainder is of unknown origin. Here the sample has some 200,000 clones; approximately 70% occur a single time. 2.5% to 3% of the sample is taken by the ten largest. Sequenced material: PBMCs. The receptors derive from a man aged 35-49 years in good health and CMV-seropositive.

The DNA of the CDR3 is TGTGCCAGTAGTCCTGGCCCGGACAGGGGAGGTGGTGGCTACACCTTC. Its translation: CASSPGPDRGGGGYTF. The chain joins TRBV19 to TRBJ1-2; 9 bases fit TRBD1. V shed 5 bases, J shed 7 bases, and the junction held 14 bases outside the gene matches. Germline V gene sequence: CDR1 LNHDA, CDR2 SQIVND (reference sequence). This CDR3 comprises 16 residues.

A single count supports this clone. This rearrangement joins TRBV7-9 to TRBJ1-4; D gene ambiguous. The CDR3 consists of 16 residues. CDR1 SEHNR and CDR2 FQNEAQ come from the germline V gene (reference sequence). The V end was cut by 3 bases, the J end by 6 bases, with 17 bases between. The DNA of the CDR3 is TGTGCCAGCAGCTTCTGGAGGGTCGTACGGGATGAAAAACTGTTTTTT. Translating gives CASSFWRVVRDEKLFF.

The V call is TRBV29-1, the J call TRBJ1-4; 7 bases align to TRBD1. J was trimmed by 4 bases and V by 5 bases; bases with no gene match: 4. Germline values: CDR1 SQVTM, CDR2 ANQGSEA. The CDR3 is 13 amino acids. The CDR3 nucleotides read TGCAGCGTTCGGACAGGAGATAATGAAAAACTGTTTTTT. Encoded protein: CSVRTGDNEKLFF.

A few counts support this clone. V is TRBV15 and J is TRBJ1-1; D unclear. The V gene lost 1 base and the J gene lost 12 bases, with 15 bases spanning the gap. Looked up from germline, CDR1 is LNHNV and CDR2 is YYDKDF (reference sequence). The CDR3 extends over 13 amino acids. The CDR3 region is CATSRVPPEATFF. DNA for the CDR3: TGTGCCACCAGCAGAGTACCCCCGGAGGCGACTTTCTTT.

This clone was found a few times. The V call is TRBV7-9, the J call TRBJ1-2; a possible D gene is TRBD1 (6 bases). V was pared by 5 bases and J by 4 bases, with 23 bases between. Germline V CDR1 and CDR2: SEHNR, FQNEAQ (reference sequence). There are 17 residues in the CDR3. CDR3 residues: CASSSRSQGTGSYGYTF. The CDR3 DNA follows: TGTGCCAGCAGCAGTCGATCACAGGGCACCGGTAGCTATGGCTACACCTTC. The complete variable domain, with remaining parts taken from reference TRBV7-9 and TRBJ1-2, reads DTGVSQNPRHKITKRGQNVTFRCDPISEHNRLYWYRQTLGQGPEFLTYFQNEAQLEKSRLLSDRFSAERPKGSFSTLEIQRTEQGDSAMYLCASSSRSQGTGSYGYTFGSGTRLTVV.

The genes are TRBV6-1 and TRBJ1-2; 7 positions match TRBD1. Germline V gives CDR1 MNHNS, CDR2 SASEGT. The CDR3 spans 15 residues. J was trimmed by 2 bases and V by 2 bases; bases with no gene match: 5. CDR3 sequence reads: CASSELSGQNYGYTF. Here the CDR3 DNA reads TGTGCCAGCAGTGAATTATCGGGACAGAACTATGGCTACACCTTC.

The sample holds a few counts of this clone. This rearrangement joins TRBV9 to TRBJ2-2; possible D gene TRBD1, 5 bases. The CDR3 is 16 amino acids. The V end was cut by 0 bases, the J end by 0 bases, with 9 bases between. Germline V gene lookup returns CDR1 SGDLS and CDR2 YYNGEE. CDR3 nucleotide sequence: TGTGCCAGCAGCGTAGTTGACAGAGCGAACACCGGGGAGCTGTTTTTT. Translation gives CASSVVDRANTGELFF. The complete variable domain, with remaining parts taken from reference TRBV9 and TRBJ2-2, reads DSGVTQTPKHLITATGQRVTLRCSPRSGDLSVYWYQQSLDQGLQFLIQYYNGEERAKGNILERFSAQQFPDLHSELNLSSLELGDSALYFCASSVVDRANTGELFFGEGSRLTVL.

The CDR3, as DNA: TGTGCCAGCAAACCGGGACAGGGTTTTGGCGAGCAGTACTTC. As protein: CASKPGQGFGEQYF. The gene calls are TRBV6-5 and TRBJ2-7; 9 bases are shared with TRBD1. The V gene end was trimmed by 7 bases and the J gene end by 6 bases; junction bases not matched to a gene: 10. The length of the CDR3 is 14 residues. Germline V lookup: CDR1 MNHEY, CDR2 SVGAGI.

J is TRBJ1-2 and V is TRBV6-4; D perhaps matches TRBD1 (6 bases). The CDR3 totals 15 residues. Germline-derived CDR1 and CDR2 are MRHNA and SNTAGT. V gave up 5 bases and J gave up 6 bases, with 19 bases separating them. The CDR3 DNA reads as TGTGCCAGCAGTCCGGGACAAACTCAGGGAAATGGCTACACCTTC. Amino acid sequence: CASSPGQTQGNGYTF.

In nucleotides, the CDR3 is TGTGCCAGCAGTGGGACAGGGTTTCCTGAAGCTTTCTTT. Amino acid sequence: CASSGTGFPEAFF. The chain recombines TRBV6-1 with TRBJ1-1; 8 positions match TRBD1. CDR1 and CDR2 from the germline V gene are MNHNS and SASEGT. The trim removed 4 bases at V and 6 bases at J, leaving 4 bases unmatched. The CDR3 has 13 amino acids.

This clone occurred a few times. The chain uses TRBV7-6 and TRBJ2-2; 9 bases are shared with TRBD2. The CDR3 is 15 residues long. The trim removed 3 bases at V and 4 bases at J, leaving 3 bases unmatched. CDR1 is SGHVS and CDR2 is FNYEAQ in the germline V gene. CDR3: CASSFSGGLTGELFF. CDR3 sequence (DNA): TGTGCCAGCAGCTTTAGCGGGGGCCTCACCGGGGAGCTGTTTTTT.

The chain employs TRBV5-1 and TRBJ1-2; possibly TRBD1 for D (5 bases). This CDR3 has 16 amino acids. Germline CDR1 and CDR2: SGHRS and YFSETQ. V shed 3 bases and J shed 5 bases, with 20 bases lying between them. CDR3 region: CASSSSSQGINYGYTF. DNA of the CDR3: TGCGCCAGCAGCTCCTCCTCCCAGGGCATTAATTATGGCTACACCTTC.

The chain joins TRBV4-3 to TRBJ2-1; 7 nucleotides align to TRBD2. This CDR3 is 16 amino acids long. Germline values: CDR1 LGHNA, CDR2 YSLEER. V lost 0 bases, J lost 3 bases, and 5 bases stayed unmatched. The CDR3 sequence is CASSQDPGGGYNEQFF. The DNA for the CDR3 is TGCGCCAGCAGCCAAGATCCGGGCGGGGGCTACAATGAGCAGTTCTTC.

This clone was seen only a few times. The J gene is TRBJ2-5, the V gene TRBV10-2, with 7 bases aligning to TRBD1. V was pared by 0 bases and J by 1 base, with 5 bases of the junction left unmatched. The CDR3 contains 16 residues. Germline loops: CDR1 WSHSY, CDR2 SAAADI. The CDR3 protein is CASSESRAGGQETQYF. CDR3 bases: TGCGCCAGCAGTGAGTCGAGGGCAGGGGGCCAAGAGACCCAGTACTTC.

J is TRBJ2-5 and V is TRBV27; perhaps TRBD2 as D (6 bases). Germline lookup yields CDR1 MNHEY and CDR2 SMNVEV (reference sequence). Trimming removed 0 bases at V and 1 base at J, with 9 bases between. This CDR3 has 15 residues. CDR3 amino acids: CASSLSAGPQETQYF. The CDR3 coding sequence is TGTGCCAGCAGTTTATCGGCGGGGCCCCAAGAGACCCAGTACTTC.

V and J are TRBV5-1 and TRBJ2-5; 10 bases line up with TRBD2. CDR3 length: 16 amino acids. Germline-derived CDR1 and CDR2 are SGHRS and YFSETQ. V trimming: 3 bases; J trimming: 4 bases; junction bases outside the gene matches: 9. CDR3 sequence (DNA): TGCGCCAGCAGCTCCCTAGCGGGGGCCGGTGGAGAGACCCAGTACTTC. As protein: CASSSLAGAGGETQYF.

This clone was seen only once. The chain links TRBV25-1 to TRBJ1-1; D gene ambiguous. Germline CDR1 reads MGHDK; CDR2 reads SYGVNS. The CDR3 has 15 residues. The V end lost 2 bases, the J end lost 0 bases, and 10 bases lay between the germline ends. Here the CDR3 reads CASSELKAMNTEAFF. As DNA, the CDR3 is TGTGCCAGCAGTGAACTTAAAGCAATGAACACTGAAGCTTTCTTT. The full variable domain, with the rest looked up from reference TRBV25-1 and TRBJ1-1, is EADIYQTPRYLVIGTGKKITLECSQTMGHDKMYWYQQDPGMELHLIHYSYGVNSTEKGDLSSESTVSRIRTEHFPLTLESARPSHTSQYLCASSELKAMNTEAFFGQGTRLTVV.

The chain carries TRBV19 and TRBJ2-7; TRBD1 is a possible D gene (7 bases). The CDR3 has 14 amino acids. Per germline, CDR1 LNHDA and CDR2 SQIVND (reference sequence). Trimming shortened V by 6 bases and J by 4 bases, and 16 bases separated the two germline ends. CDR3 sequence: CASSRDREEYEQYF. The CDR3 DNA sequence: TGTGCCAGTAGCCGCGACAGGGAGGAGTACGAGCAGTACTTC. Combining the CDR3 with reference TRBV19 and TRBJ2-7 gives the whole variable domain DGGITQSPKYLFRKEGQNVTLSCEQNLNHDAMYWYRQDPGQGLRLIYYSQIVNDFQKGDIAEGYSVSREKKESFPLTVTSAQKNPTAFYLCASSRDREEYEQYFGPGTRLTVT.

This chain links TRBV5-4 with TRBJ1-2, with 7 bases identical to TRBD1. This CDR3 region has 15 residues. The V and J ends lost 4 bases and 4 bases, in that order; junction bases with no gene match: 10. Germline V gene lookup returns CDR1 SGHNT and CDR2 YYREEE (reference sequence). CDR3 sequence: CASSPGTEIPYGYTF. DNA for the CDR3: TGTGCCAGCAGCCCCGGGACAGAAATTCCCTATGGCTACACCTTC.

V usage is TRBV7-8 and J usage is TRBJ1-3, with 8 bases that match TRBD1. CDR1 SGHVS and CDR2 FQNEAQ come from the germline V gene. This CDR3 has 17 residues. V was pared by 5 bases and J by 4 bases, with 13 bases of the junction left unmatched. The CDR3 DNA reads TGTGCCAGCAGCCTCCAGACAGGGGCGCGATGGGGAAACACCATATATTTT. The encoded protein is CASSLQTGARWGNTIYF. Full variable domain (rest looked up from reference TRBV7-8 and TRBJ1-3): GAGVSQSPRYKVAKRGQDVALRCDPISGHVSLFWYQQALGQGPEFLTYFQNEAQLDKSGLPSDRFFAERPEGSVSTLKIQRTQQEDSAVYLCASSLQTGARWGNTIYFGEGSWLTVV.

The genes are TRBV5-6 and TRBJ2-2; 8 bases match TRBD2. The CDR3 is 16 residues long. V was clipped by 0 bases and J by 3 bases; unmatched bases: 4. Germline values: CDR1 SGHDT, CDR2 YYEEEE. The CDR3 region is CASSLGYGGDTGELFF. The DNA of the CDR3 is TGTGCCAGCAGCTTGGGCTACGGGGGGGACACCGGGGAGCTGTTTTTT.

There are a few counts of this clone. The V and J genes are TRBV2 and TRBJ2-7; possibly TRBD2 for D (5 bases). Germline V gene sequence: CDR1 SNHLY, CDR2 FYNNEI. Trimming took 6 bases from V and 9 from J, leaving 15 bases between them. This CDR3 has 12 amino acids. CDR3 residues: CASRPTGVGQYF. CDR3 nucleotides: TGTGCCAGCAGACCCACCGGGGTCGGGCAGTACTTC. Full variable domain (rest looked up from reference TRBV2 and TRBJ2-7): EPEVTQTPSHQVTQMGQEVILRCVPISNHLYFYWYRQILGQKVEFLVSFYNNEISEKSEIFDDQFSVERPDGSNFTLKIRSTKLEDSAMYFCASRPTGVGQYFGPGTRLTVT.

The V call is TRBV7-9, the J call TRBJ1-1; no definite D call. The CDR3 contains 12 residues. The V and J ends lost 5 bases and 4 bases respectively, with 8 bases between them. The V gene's germline CDR1 is SEHNR and CDR2 FQNEAQ (reference sequence). In nucleotides, the CDR3 is TGTGCCAGCAGCCTCGGGTTCACTGAAGCTTTCTTT. It codes for CASSLGFTEAFF.

This clone was seen only once. Because the CDR3 is missing its conserved closing phenylalanine or tryptophan, this is likely a read error. The rearrangement links TRBV4-1 to TRBJ1-4, with TRBD1 matching 8 bases. Germline trimming cut 0 bases from V and 8 bases from J; bases unmatched to any gene: 5. The germline gives CDR1 MGHRA, CDR2 YSYEKL. There are 15 residues in the CDR3. CDR3 region: CASSQEDRVGEKLFL. The DNA for the CDR3 is TGCGCCAGCAGCCAAGAGGACAGGGTCGGGGAAAAACTGTTTCTT.

V is TRBV7-2 and J is TRBJ2-7; TRBD2 might be the D (6 bases). Germline CDR1 is SGHTA and CDR2 is FQGNSA. The CDR3 is 12 residues long. V was pared by 8 bases and J by 3 bases, with 11 bases between. CDR3 bases: TGTGCCAGCTCCGGCGGGGACTACGAGCAGTACTTC. As protein: CASSGGDYEQYF.

This chain links TRBV7-8 with TRBJ1-3; D gene ambiguous. CDR1 is SGHVS, CDR2 FQNEAQ, per germline. This CDR3 spans 14 amino acids. Trimming stripped 1 base from V and 5 bases from J, with 9 bases between. The DNA of the CDR3 is TGTGCCAGCAGCTTAGGCCCAGGCCGAAACACCATATATTTT. The encoded protein is CASSLGPGRNTIYF.

About this clone: At one end the junction does not follow the germline gene, possibly because of a read error. The chain links TRBV15 to TRBJ1-5; a possible D gene is TRBD1 (5 bases). Germline CDR1 and CDR2: LNHNV and YYDKDF (reference sequence). This CDR3 is built from 14 residues. CDR3 in amino acids: CATSRDRNNQPQHF. Written as DNA, the CDR3 is TGTGCCACCAGCCGAGACAGAAATAATCAGCCCCAGCATTTT.